The clone carrying this T cell receptor (beta chain) was detected many times. Antigen: not known. V was shortened by 0 bases and J by 4 bases, with 9 bases between the two germline ends. The CDR3 contains 14 residues. Under the authors' procedure: Clinicopathological groups differed in CDR3, with these differences serving to build a distant-metastasis classifier for papillary thyroid cancer. TCRdb re-processed the PCR reads through MiXCR. None of the V and J calls come from the authors' own analysis; TCRdb made them. The table has tens of thousands of clones, around 12% seen once. All patients were untreated before thyroid surgery. The sample originates from a study of metastatic and nonmetastatic thyroid tumors. Study-level findings and limits: Malignant thyroid tumors reportedly had TCR beta diversity that was significantly higher than in benign nodules, in blood and tumor.

The origin of this receptor is a female donor with papillary thyroid cancer or a benign thyroid nodule (not recorded which). Some clones in this sample may be carry-over from other donors' samples. The sequenced material came from tumor tissue. This chain joins TRBV12-3 or TRBV12-4 and TRBJ1-2, with D possibly being TRBD1 (5 bases). CDR3 region: CASSLAGTVYGYTF. DNA for the CDR3: TGTGCCAGCAGTTTAGCCGGGACGGTCTATGGCTACACCTTC.